The rows below give T cell receptor beta chains drawn from one sample of a study of cytomegalovirus exposure and HLA in healthy donors. Measured with immunoSEQ multiplex PCR; TCRdb has only the in-frame clones, and not every one. The table includes about 210,000 clones, around 86% detected once. Sequencing used PBMCs. Receptor source: a woman in her 50s in good health and CMV-seropositive. Each CDR3 is given with its conserved first and last residue. A D gene is named only where the DNA matches it firmly. Size is stated for part of the rows, as once, few or many counts, or as a class when the clone is expanded.

D gene: .; V gene: TRBV5-5; J gene: TRBJ1-4; clone size: .; CDR3 protein: CASSSGREEKLFF; CDR3 DNA: TGTGCCAGCAGCTCAGGGCGCGAGGAAAAACTGTTTTTT
D gene: TRBD2; V gene: TRBV11-3; J gene: TRBJ2-3; clone size: .; CDR3 protein: CASSLSGGGTDTQYF; CDR3 DNA: TGTGCCAGCAGCTTAAGCGGGGGGGGCACAGATACGCAGTATTTT
D gene: TRBD2; V gene: TRBV7-9; J gene: TRBJ2-3; clone size: .; CDR3 protein: CSSSFVTGTSDTDTQYF; CDR3 DNA: TGTTCCAGCAGCTTTGTGACCGGGACTAGCGACACAGATACGCAGTATTTT
D gene: .; V gene: TRBV4-2; J gene: TRBJ2-5; clone size: few; CDR3 protein: CASSQGHGNQETQYF; CDR3 DNA: TGTGCCAGCAGCCAAGGTCACGGGAACCAAGAGACCCAGTACTTC
D gene: .; V gene: TRBV7-2; J gene: TRBJ1-6; clone size: few; CDR3 protein: CASQDLSYNSPLHF; CDR3 DNA: TGTGCCAGTCAGGACTTGTCCTATAATTCACCCCTCCACTTT
D gene: .; V gene: TRBV12-2; J gene: TRBJ2-5; clone size: .; CDR3 protein: CASRASTQETQYF; CDR3 DNA: TGTGCAAGTCGCGCTAGTACGCAAGAGACCCAGTACTTC
D gene: TRBD1; V gene: TRBV28; J gene: TRBJ1-2; clone size: .; CDR3 protein: CASRTTGEIGYTF; CDR3 DNA: TGTGCCAGCAGAACCACAGGGGAGATCGGCTACACCTTC
D gene: .; V gene: TRBV7-9; J gene: TRBJ1-4; clone size: .; CDR3 protein: CASSLDPGNEKLFF; CDR3 DNA: TGTGCCAGCAGCTTAGACCCAGGGAATGAAAAACTGTTTTTT
D gene: TRBD1; V gene: TRBV27; J gene: TRBJ1-4; clone size: .; CDR3 protein: CASSSRGLSTNEKLFF; CDR3 DNA: TGTGCCAGCAGCAGCAGGGGGCTATCGACTAATGAAAAACTGTTTTTT
D gene: TRBD1; V gene: TRBV29-1; J gene: TRBJ2-1; clone size: .; CDR3 protein: CSVSQGWDEQFF; CDR3 DNA: TGCAGCGTTTCACAGGGGTGGGATGAGCAGTTCTTC
D gene: TRBD2; V gene: TRBV4-2; J gene: TRBJ2-3; clone size: .; CDR3 protein: CASSQSGVGADTQYF; CDR3 DNA: TGTGCCAGCAGCCAGAGCGGGGTCGGGGCAGATACGCAGTATTTT
D gene: TRBD1; V gene: TRBV6-5; J gene: TRBJ2-7; clone size: .; CDR3 protein: CASSYGAGGVHYEQYF; CDR3 DNA: TGTGCCAGCAGTTACGGCGCAGGGGGCGTTCATTACGAGCAGTACTTC
D gene: .; V gene: TRBV5-1; J gene: TRBJ1-6; clone size: .; CDR3 protein: CASRHGQPNSPLHF; CDR3 DNA: TGCGCCAGCAGGCACGGACAGCCTAATTCACCCCTCCACTTT